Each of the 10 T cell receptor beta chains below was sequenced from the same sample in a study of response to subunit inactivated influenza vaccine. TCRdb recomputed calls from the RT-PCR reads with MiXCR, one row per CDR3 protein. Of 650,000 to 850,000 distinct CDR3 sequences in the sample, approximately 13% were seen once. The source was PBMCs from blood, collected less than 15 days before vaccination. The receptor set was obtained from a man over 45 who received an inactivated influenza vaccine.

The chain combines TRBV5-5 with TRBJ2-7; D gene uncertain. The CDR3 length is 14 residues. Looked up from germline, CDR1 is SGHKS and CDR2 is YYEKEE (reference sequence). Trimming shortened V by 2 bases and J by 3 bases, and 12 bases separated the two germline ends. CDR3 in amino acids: CASSFKQEVYEQYF. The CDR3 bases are TGTGCCAGCAGCTTCAAGCAGGAAGTCTACGAGCAGTACTTC.

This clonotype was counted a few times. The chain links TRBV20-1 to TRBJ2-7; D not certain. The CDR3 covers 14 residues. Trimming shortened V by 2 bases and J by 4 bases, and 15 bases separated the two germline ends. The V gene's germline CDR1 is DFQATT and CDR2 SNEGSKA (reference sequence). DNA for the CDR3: TGCAGTGCTAGAAGAACCGGAATTCCTTACGAGCAGTACTTC. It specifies CSARRTGIPYEQYF.

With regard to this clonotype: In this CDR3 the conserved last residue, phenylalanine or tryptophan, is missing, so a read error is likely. This CDR3 is CASSQDRGIANEQFS. The CDR3 bases are TGTGCCAGCAGCCAGGACAGGGGAATAGCCAATGAGCAGTTCTCC. This chain uses TRBV6-1 with TRBJ2-1; 9 nucleotides align to TRBD1. CDR1 MNHNS and CDR2 SASEGT come from the germline V gene. V gave up 6 bases and J gave up 6 bases; unmatched junction bases: 9. The CDR3 runs to 15 residues.

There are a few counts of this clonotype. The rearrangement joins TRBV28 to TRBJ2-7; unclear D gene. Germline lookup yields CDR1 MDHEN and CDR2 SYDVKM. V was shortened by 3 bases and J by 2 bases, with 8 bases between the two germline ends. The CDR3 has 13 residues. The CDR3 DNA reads TGTGCCAGCAGTTTCCTAAGTACCTACGAGCAGTACTTC. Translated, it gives CASSFLSTYEQYF.

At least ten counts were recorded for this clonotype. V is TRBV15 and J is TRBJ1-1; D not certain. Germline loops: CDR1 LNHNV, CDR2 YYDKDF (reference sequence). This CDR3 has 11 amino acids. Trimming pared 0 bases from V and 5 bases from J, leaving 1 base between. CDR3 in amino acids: CATSRETEAFF. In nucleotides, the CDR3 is TGTGCCACCAGCAGAGAGACTGAAGCTTTCTTT. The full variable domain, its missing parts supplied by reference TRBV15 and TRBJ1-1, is DAMVIQNPRYQVTQFGKPVTLSCSQTLNHNVMYWYQQKSSQAPKLLFHYYDKDFNNEADTPDNFQSRRPNTSFCFLDIRSPGLGDTAMYLCATSRETEAFFGQGTRLTVV.

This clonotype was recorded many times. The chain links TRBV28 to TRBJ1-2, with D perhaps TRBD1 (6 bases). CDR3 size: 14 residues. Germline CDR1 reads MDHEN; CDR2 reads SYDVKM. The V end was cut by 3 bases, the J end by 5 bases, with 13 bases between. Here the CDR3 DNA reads TGTGCCAGCAGTTTGGCCCAGGGGTTATATGGCTACACCTTC. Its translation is CASSLAQGLYGYTF.

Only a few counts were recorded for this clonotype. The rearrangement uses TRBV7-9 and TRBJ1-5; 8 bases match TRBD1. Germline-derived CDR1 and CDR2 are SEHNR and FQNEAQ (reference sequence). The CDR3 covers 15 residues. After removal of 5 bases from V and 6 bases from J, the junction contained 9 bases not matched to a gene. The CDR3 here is CASSPDRAGIQPQHF. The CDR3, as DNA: TGTGCCAGCAGCCCGGACAGGGCGGGTATTCAGCCCCAGCATTTT.

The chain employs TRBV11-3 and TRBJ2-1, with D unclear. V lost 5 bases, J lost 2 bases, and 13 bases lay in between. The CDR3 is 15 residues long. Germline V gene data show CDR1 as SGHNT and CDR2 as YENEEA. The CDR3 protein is CASSPLMNPYNEQFF. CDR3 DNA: TGTGCCAGCAGCCCATTAATGAACCCCTACAATGAGCAGTTCTTC. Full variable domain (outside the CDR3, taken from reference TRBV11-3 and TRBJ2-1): EAGVVQSPRYKIIEKKQPVAFWCNPISGHNTLYWYLQNLGQGPELLIRYENEEAVDDSQLPKDRFSAERLKGVDSTLKIQPAELGDSAVYLCASSPLMNPYNEQFFGPGTRLTVL.

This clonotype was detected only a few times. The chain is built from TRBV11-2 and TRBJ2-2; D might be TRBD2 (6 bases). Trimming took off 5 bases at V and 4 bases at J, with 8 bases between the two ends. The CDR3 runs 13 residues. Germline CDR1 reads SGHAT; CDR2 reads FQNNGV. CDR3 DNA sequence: TGTGCCAGCAGCCCGGGGGTCACCGGGGAGCTGTTTTTT. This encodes CASSPGVTGELFF.

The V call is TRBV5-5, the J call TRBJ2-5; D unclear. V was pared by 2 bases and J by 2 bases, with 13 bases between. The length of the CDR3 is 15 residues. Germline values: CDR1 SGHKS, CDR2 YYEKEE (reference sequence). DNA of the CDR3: TGTGCCAGCAGCTTAACCCGGACGCTGCAAGAGACCCAGTACTTC. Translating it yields CASSLTRTLQETQYF.